The text below deals with one T cell receptor beta chain. The sample is drawn from a study of cytomegalovirus exposure and HLA in healthy donors. PCR involved 60 Vbeta and 13 Jbeta primers. Per the original data handling: It was a later analysis that counted 79 million or so unique TCR beta chains, of which 9 million to 13 million were shared. Measured with immunoSEQ multiplex PCR; TCRdb has only the in-frame clones, and not every one. The V and J calls and the clone size are those of that table, but D and trimming were determined from the DNA. This repertoire shows some 110,000 clones, 78% found once; its top ten account for under 1.5%. The sequenced sample was PBMCs. This sequence originates from a man aged 25-45 years in good health and CMV-seronegative.

For the CDR3, the DNA is TGTGCCAGCAGCGTAAGAGGGGGGGCAGGAGAGACCCAGTACTTC. Its protein is CASSVRGGAGETQYF. V usage is TRBV9 and J usage is TRBJ2-5; D is possibly TRBD2 (7 bases). Germline CDR1 SGDLS, CDR2 YYNGEE. V lost 1 base and J 4 bases, leaving 14 bases between the germline ends. The CDR3 spans 15 residues.